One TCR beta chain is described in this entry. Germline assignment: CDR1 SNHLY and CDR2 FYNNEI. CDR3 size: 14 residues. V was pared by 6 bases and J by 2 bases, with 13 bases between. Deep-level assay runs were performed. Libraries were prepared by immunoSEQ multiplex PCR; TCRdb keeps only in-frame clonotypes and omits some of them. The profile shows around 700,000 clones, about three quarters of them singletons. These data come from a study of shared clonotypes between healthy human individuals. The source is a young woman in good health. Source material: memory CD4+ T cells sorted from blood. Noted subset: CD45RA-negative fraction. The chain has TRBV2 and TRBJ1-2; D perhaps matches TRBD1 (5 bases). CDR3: CASRPSGGNYGYTF. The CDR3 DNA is TGTGCCAGCAGACCCTCGGGGGGGAACTATGGCTACACCTTC.